The clone carrying this TCR beta chain was detected only a few times. No antigen is known for it. The protocol was immunoSEQ multiplex PCR, while the TCRdb copy is restricted to in-frame clones and leaves out a portion. Among about 73,000 clones listed, roughly 95% were seen once. Germline loops: CDR1 LNHDA, CDR2 SQIVND (reference sequence). The J segment lost 0 bases and the V segment lost 10 bases, leaving 10 bases of the junction unmatched. The CDR3 totals 16 residues. This record comes from a study of cytomegalovirus exposure and HLA in healthy donors. General study findings and limits: Altogether, 150 to 200 TCR beta chains were recorded as cytomegalovirus-associated.

The sequence was obtained from a man younger than 35 in good health and CMV-seronegative. The sequenced sample was PBMCs. This chain links TRBV19 with TRBJ1-5; 9 nucleotides align to TRBD1. CDR3 bases: TGTGCCACCCACAGGGGGCTTGGCTATAGCAATCAGCCCCAGCATTTT. Translating gives CATHRGLGYSNQPQHF. Supplemented by reference TRBV19 and TRBJ1-5, the full variable domain reads DGGITQSPKYLFRKEGQNVTLSCEQNLNHDAMYWYRQDPGQGLRLIYYSQIVNDFQKGDIAEGYSVSREKKESFPLTVTSAQKNPTAFYLCATHRGLGYSNQPQHFGDGTRLSIL.